The rows below give T cell receptor beta chains drawn from one sample of a study of T cells in Graves' hyperthyroidism and ophthalmopathy. MiXCR was run by TCRdb on the multiplex PCR reads, yielding one entry per CDR3 protein. The table shows about 620,000 distinct CDR3 sequences, with around 16% occurring only once. The sample taken for sequencing was blood. These receptors came from a woman under 40 with Graves' hyperthyroidism. Each CDR3 is given with its conserved first and last residue. D genes are given only for firm matches. Some rows have no size entry. The others give once, few or many, or a class for an expanded clone.

d_call,clone_size,j_call,v_call,cdr3_aa,cdr3_nt
NA,NA,TRBJ2-7,TRBV19,CASSSAGQNYEQYF,TGTGCCAGTAGTTCCGCTGGACAGAACTACGAGCAGTACTTC
TRBD1,NA,TRBJ1-4,TRBV4-3,CASSQGDRTSEKLFF,TGCGCCAGCAGCCAAGGGGACAGGACTTCTGAAAAACTGTTTTTT
TRBD1,many,TRBJ2-3,TRBV7-3,CASSEQGSITDTQYF,TGTGCCAGCAGCGAACAGGGGAGTATTACAGATACGCAGTATTTT
TRBD2,many,TRBJ2-5,TRBV30,CAWSSLAGDSQETQYF,TGTGCCTGGAGTAGTCTAGCGGGAGACTCCCAAGAGACCCAGTACTTC
NA,NA,TRBJ1-1,TRBV6-1,CASKGVQNTEAFF,TGTGCCAGCAAAGGGGTACAGAACACTGAAGCTTTCTTT
TRBD2,few,TRBJ2-5,TRBV27,CASAAGGDATQYF,TGTGCCAGCGCCGCGGGGGGGGATGCGACCCAGTACTTC
NA,many,TRBJ2-5,TRBV7-9,CASSLVEETQYF,TGTGCCAGCAGCTTAGTGGAAGAGACCCAGTACTTC
NA,many,TRBJ1-2,TRBV6-5,CASSYSGSVVYGYTF,TGTGCCAGCAGTTACTCAGGGTCGGTGGTCTATGGCTACACCTTC
NA,NA,TRBJ2-5,TRBV4-1,CASSQGRGPETQYF,TGCGCCAGCAGCCAAGGCAGAGGGCCGGAGACCCAGTACTTC
TRBD2,NA,TRBJ2-3,TRBV5-4,CASYRWGTKTDTQYF,TGTGCCAGCTACCGATGGGGGACTAAAACAGATACGCAGTATTTT
TRBD1,many,TRBJ1-1,TRBV20-1,CSARHPGTGTPEAFF,TGCAGTGCTAGACATCCCGGGACAGGGACCCCTGAAGCTTTCTTT
TRBD2,many,TRBJ2-1,TRBV7-8,CASSLWTSGRARIYNEQFF,TGTGCCAGCAGCCTGTGGACTAGCGGGAGGGCCCGTATTTACAATGAGCAGTTCTTC
NA,many,TRBJ2-3,TRBV13,CASRPVGTDTQYF,TGTGCCAGCAGACCTGTCGGGACAGATACGCAGTATTTT
TRBD2,NA,TRBJ2-1,TRBV7-3,CASSQDTGGQGDEQFF,TGTGCCAGCAGCCAAGATACGGGAGGGCAAGGAGATGAGCAGTTCTTC
TRBD1,NA,TRBJ1-6,TRBV4-3,CASSPTRQGLYNSPLHF,TGCGCCAGCAGCCCGACCAGACAGGGCCTCTATAATTCACCCCTCCACTTT
NA,many,TRBJ2-5,TRBV2,CASSESRGRETQYF,TGTGCCAGCAGTGAATCCCGGGGCAGGGAGACCCAGTACTTC
TRBD2,many,TRBJ2-3,TRBV2,CASSLQSGRGPDTQYF,TGTGCCAGCAGTCTACAAAGCGGGAGGGGCCCAGATACGCAGTATTTT
NA,few,TRBJ2-6,TRBV11-2,CASSSRANSGANVLTF,TGTGCCAGCAGCTCCCGGGCCAACTCTGGGGCCAACGTCCTGACTTTC
NA,many,TRBJ2-1,TRBV6-5,CASSYFQGHNEQFF,TGTGCCAGCAGTTACTTCCAGGGTCACAATGAGCAGTTCTTC
NA,NA,TRBJ2-3,TRBV7-8,CASSWATTDTQYF,TGTGCCAGCAGCTGGGCCACCACAGATACGCAGTATTTT
NA,NA,TRBJ1-3,TRBV7-2,CASSLRAGVNSGNTIYF,TGTGCCAGCAGCCTACGAGCAGGGGTCAACTCTGGAAACACCATATATTTT
NA,few,TRBJ2-3,TRBV3-2,CASSPNLGDADTQYF,TGTGCCAGCAGCCCAAACCTAGGGGATGCGGATACGCAGTATTTT
NA,few,TRBJ2-3,TRBV12-3/TRBV12-4,CASSLTRGWDTQYF,TGTGCCAGCAGTTTAACCAGGGGATGGGATACGCAGTATTTT
TRBD2,many,TRBJ2-1,TRBV7-8,CASSLARLAGPYNEQFF,TGTGCCAGCAGCTTAGCGCGACTAGCGGGACCATACAATGAGCAGTTCTTC
NA,many,TRBJ2-3,TRBV18,CASSLSVLPADTQYF,TGTGCCAGCTCACTCTCGGTGCTACCCGCAGATACGCAGTATTTT
NA,many,TRBJ1-2,TRBV9,CASSVVQGGYGYTF,TGTGCCAGCAGCGTAGTACAGGGCGGCTATGGCTACACCTTC
NA,many,TRBJ2-3,TRBV7-2,CASSPPPATDTQYF,TGTGCCAGCAGCCCCCCACCGGCCACAGATACGCAGTATTTT
NA,many,TRBJ2-5,TRBV11-1,CASSYGYQETQYF,TGTGCCAGCAGTTACGGGTACCAAGAGACCCAGTACTTC
NA,many,TRBJ2-2,TRBV30,CAWRDGLNTGELFF,TGTGCCTGGAGGGACGGACTCAACACCGGGGAGCTGTTTTTT
NA,few,TRBJ2-5,TRBV3-1,CASSQQIQETQYF,TGTGCCAGCAGCCAACAGATTCAAGAGACCCAGTACTTC
TRBD1,many,TRBJ1-1,TRBV5-5,CASSRGQGAWNTEAFF,TGTGCCAGCAGCAGGGGACAGGGGGCATGGAACACTGAAGCTTTCTTT
NA,NA,TRBJ1-1,TRBV10-3,CAISESGLDTEAFF,TGTGCCATCAGTGAGTCGGGCCTGGACACTGAAGCTTTCTTT
TRBD1,few,TRBJ2-7,TRBV7-9,CASSGQGVLHEQYF,TGTGCCAGCAGCGGACAGGGAGTTCTCCACGAGCAGTACTTC
NA,many,TRBJ2-3,TRBV20-1,CSANYGTDTQYF,TGCAGTGCTAATTATGGCACAGATACGCAGTATTTT
NA,many,TRBJ2-2,TRBV10-1,CASRRGNTGELFF,TGCGCCAGTAGAAGGGGGAACACCGGGGAGCTGTTTTTT
NA,NA,TRBJ1-1,TRBV29-1,CSVGDTDEAFF,TGCAGCGTTGGAGACACGGATGAAGCTTTCTTT
NA,many,TRBJ1-5,TRBV6-2/TRBV6-3,CASSRPTGNQPQHF,TGTGCCAGCAGTCGCCCAACAGGGAATCAGCCCCAGCATTTT
NA,many,TRBJ1-5,TRBV7-2,CASSLELGRGNQPQHF,TGTGCCAGCAGCTTAGAGTTAGGGAGGGGCAATCAGCCCCAGCATTTT
TRBD2,many,TRBJ2-1,TRBV6-1,CASTVGTSGSHEQFF,TGTGCCAGCACCGTAGGGACTAGCGGAAGCCATGAGCAGTTCTTC
NA,few,TRBJ2-7,TRBV6-1,CASSRGTFSDEQYF,TGTGCCAGTTCCCGCGGGACATTCAGTGACGAGCAGTACTTC
TRBD1,many,TRBJ1-1,TRBV28,CASSENRGLTEAFF,TGTGCCAGCAGCGAGAACAGGGGTCTCACTGAAGCTTTCTTT
NA,few,TRBJ1-2,TRBV3-1,CASSHAGRDYGYTF,TGTGCCAGCAGCCACGCCGGGAGGGACTATGGCTACACCTTC
NA,many,TRBJ2-3,TRBV10-3,CAISELRMQYF,TGTGCCATCAGTGAGCTCCGGATGCAGTATTTT
TRBD1,few,TRBJ1-2,TRBV19,CASSIGQGKYGYTF,TGTGCCAGTAGTATTGGACAGGGAAAGTATGGCTACACCTTC
TRBD1,many,TRBJ2-7,TRBV28,CASSPTGAEDEQYF,TGTGCCAGCAGTCCGACAGGGGCAGAGGACGAGCAGTACTTC
TRBD2,once,TRBJ2-7,TRBV11-2,CASNWGGAGTYEQYF,TGTGCCAGCAACTGGGGGGGAGCGGGCACCTACGAGCAGTACTTC
NA,NA,TRBJ2-7,TRBV27,CASRRLPYEQYF,TGTGCCAGCAGAAGACTTCCCTACGAGCAGTACTTC
TRBD1,NA,TRBJ2-6,TRBV28,CASSLGQGVPSGANVLTF,TGTGCCAGCAGTTTAGGGCAGGGGGTACCTTCTGGGGCCAACGTCCTGACTTTC
TRBD1,few,TRBJ2-2,TRBV7-7,CASGRQGGTGELFF,TGTGCTAGCGGTCGACAGGGGGGCACCGGGGAGCTGTTTTTT
TRBD2,many,TRBJ2-7,TRBV7-9,CASSSRTSSYEQYF,TGTGCCAGCAGCTCGCGGACTAGCTCCTACGAGCAGTACTTC
TRBD1,NA,TRBJ1-5,TRBV27,CASSPTIKGAGQPQHF,TGTGCCAGCAGTCCCACTATTAAGGGGGCTGGGCAGCCCCAGCATTTT